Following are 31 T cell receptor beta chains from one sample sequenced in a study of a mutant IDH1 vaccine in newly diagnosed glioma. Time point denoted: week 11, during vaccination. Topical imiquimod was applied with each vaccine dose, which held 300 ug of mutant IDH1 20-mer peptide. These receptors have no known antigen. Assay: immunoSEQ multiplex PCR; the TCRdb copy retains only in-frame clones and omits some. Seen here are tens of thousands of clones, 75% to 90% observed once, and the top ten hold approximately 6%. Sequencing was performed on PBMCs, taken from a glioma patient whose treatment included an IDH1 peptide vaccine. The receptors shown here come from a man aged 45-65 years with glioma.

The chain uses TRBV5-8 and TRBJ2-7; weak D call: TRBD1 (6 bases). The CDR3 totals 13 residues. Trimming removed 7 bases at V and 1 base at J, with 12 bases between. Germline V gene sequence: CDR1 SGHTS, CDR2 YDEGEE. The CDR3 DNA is TGTGCCAGCGAACCCGACAGGTCCTACGAGCAGTACTTC. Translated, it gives CASEPDRSYEQYF.

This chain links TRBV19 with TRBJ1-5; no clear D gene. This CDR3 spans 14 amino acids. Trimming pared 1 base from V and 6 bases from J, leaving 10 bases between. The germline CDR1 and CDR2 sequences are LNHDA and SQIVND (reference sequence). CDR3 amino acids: CASSIVGPGQPQHF. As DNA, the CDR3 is TGTGCCAGTAGTATAGTAGGGCCGGGTCAGCCCCAGCATTTT. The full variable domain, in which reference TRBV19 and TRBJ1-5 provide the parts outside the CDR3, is DGGITQSPKYLFRKEGQNVTLSCEQNLNHDAMYWYRQDPGQGLRLIYYSQIVNDFQKGDIAEGYSVSREKKESFPLTVTSAQKNPTAFYLCASSIVGPGQPQHFGDGTRLSIL.

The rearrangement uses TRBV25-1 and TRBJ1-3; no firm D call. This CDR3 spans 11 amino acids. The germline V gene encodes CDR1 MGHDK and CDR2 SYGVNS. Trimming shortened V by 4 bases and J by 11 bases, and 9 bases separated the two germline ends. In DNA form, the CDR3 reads TGTGCCAGCAGTGGTCCGGCGGCCATATATTTT. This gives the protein CASSGPAAIYF. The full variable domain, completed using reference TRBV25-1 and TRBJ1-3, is EADIYQTPRYLVIGTGKKITLECSQTMGHDKMYWYQQDPGMELHLIHYSYGVNSTEKGDLSSESTVSRIRTEHFPLTLESARPSHTSQYLCASSGPAAIYFGEGSWLTVV.

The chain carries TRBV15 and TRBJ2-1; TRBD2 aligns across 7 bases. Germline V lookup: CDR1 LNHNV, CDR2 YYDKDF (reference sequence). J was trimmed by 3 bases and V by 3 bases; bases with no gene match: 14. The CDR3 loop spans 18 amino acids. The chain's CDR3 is CATSSPLNRDYIYNEQFF. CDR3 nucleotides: TGTGCCACCAGCAGTCCCCTTAACCGGGACTACATCTACAATGAGCAGTTCTTC. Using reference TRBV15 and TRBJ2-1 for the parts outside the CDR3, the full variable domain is DAMVIQNPRYQVTQFGKPVTLSCSQTLNHNVMYWYQQKSSQAPKLLFHYYDKDFNNEADTPDNFQSRRPNTSFCFLDIRSPGLGDTAMYLCATSSPLNRDYIYNEQFFGPGTRLTVL.

The CDR3 DNA is TGTGCCAGCAGCCAAGAATTTGGGGAGACAGGGGCGGAAAAACTGTTTTTT. It specifies CASSQEFGETGAEKLFF. The chain uses TRBV14 and TRBJ1-4; 8 bases line up with TRBD1. J lost 8 bases, V lost 0 bases, and 11 bases had no gene match. The CDR3 spans 17 residues. The V gene's germline CDR1 is SGHDN and CDR2 FVKESK.

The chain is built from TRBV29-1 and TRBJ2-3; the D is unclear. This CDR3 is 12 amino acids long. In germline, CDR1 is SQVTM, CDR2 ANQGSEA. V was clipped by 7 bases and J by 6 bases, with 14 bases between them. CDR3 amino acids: CSARTAGDTQYF. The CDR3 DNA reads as TGCAGCGCACGGACCGCCGGGGATACGCAGTATTTT.

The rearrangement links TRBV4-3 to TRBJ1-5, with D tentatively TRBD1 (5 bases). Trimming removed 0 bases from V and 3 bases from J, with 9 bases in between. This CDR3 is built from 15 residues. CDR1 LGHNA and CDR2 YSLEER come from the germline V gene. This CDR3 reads CASSQDRQINQPQHF. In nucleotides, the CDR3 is TGCGCCAGCAGCCAAGATAGACAGATCAATCAGCCCCAGCATTTT.

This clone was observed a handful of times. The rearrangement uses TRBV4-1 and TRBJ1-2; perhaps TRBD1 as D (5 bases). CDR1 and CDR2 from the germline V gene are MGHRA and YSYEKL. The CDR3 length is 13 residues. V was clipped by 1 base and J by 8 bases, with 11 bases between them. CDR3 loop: CASSQVGVDGYTF. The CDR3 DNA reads TGCGCCAGCAGCCAAGTAGGGGTGGACGGCTACACCTTC.

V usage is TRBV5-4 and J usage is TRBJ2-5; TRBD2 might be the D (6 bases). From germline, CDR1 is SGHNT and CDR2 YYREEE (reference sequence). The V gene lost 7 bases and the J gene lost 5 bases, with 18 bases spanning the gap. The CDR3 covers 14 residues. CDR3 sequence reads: CASGTRGGGETQYF. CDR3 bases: TGTGCCAGCGGCACAAGGGGAGGTGGGGAGACCCAGTACTTC.

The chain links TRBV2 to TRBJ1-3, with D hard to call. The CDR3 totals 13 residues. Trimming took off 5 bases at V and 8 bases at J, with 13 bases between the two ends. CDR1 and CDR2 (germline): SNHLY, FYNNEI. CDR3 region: CASSSTSADTIYF. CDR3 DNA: TGTGCCAGCAGTAGCACTTCGGCGGACACCATATATTTT.

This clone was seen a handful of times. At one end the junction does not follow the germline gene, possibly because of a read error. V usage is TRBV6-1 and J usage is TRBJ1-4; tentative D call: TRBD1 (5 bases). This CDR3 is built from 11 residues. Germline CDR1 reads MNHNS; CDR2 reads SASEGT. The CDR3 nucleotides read TGTGCCAGCAGTGAAGGGGCGACGGGACTTTTT. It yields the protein CASSEGATGLF.

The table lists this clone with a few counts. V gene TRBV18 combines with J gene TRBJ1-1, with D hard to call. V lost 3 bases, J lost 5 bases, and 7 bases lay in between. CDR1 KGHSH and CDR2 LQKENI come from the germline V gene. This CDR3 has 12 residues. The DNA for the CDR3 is TGTGCCAGCTCACCCCGGGAAACTGAAGCTTTCTTT. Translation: CASSPRETEAFF.

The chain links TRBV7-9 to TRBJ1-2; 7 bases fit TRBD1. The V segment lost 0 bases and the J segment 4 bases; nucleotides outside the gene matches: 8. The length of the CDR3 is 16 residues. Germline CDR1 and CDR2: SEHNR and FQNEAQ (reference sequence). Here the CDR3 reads CASSLAGAGGSYGYTF. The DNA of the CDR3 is TGTGCCAGCAGCTTAGCGGGGGCAGGGGGAAGCTATGGCTACACCTTC.

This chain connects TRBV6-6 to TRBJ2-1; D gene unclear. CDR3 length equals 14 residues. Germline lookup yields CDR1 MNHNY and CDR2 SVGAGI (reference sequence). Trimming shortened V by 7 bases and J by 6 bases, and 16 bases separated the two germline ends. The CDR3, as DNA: TGTGCCAGCACCGACGGTGACTTCGGCAATGAGCAGTTCTTC. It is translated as CASTDGDFGNEQFF.

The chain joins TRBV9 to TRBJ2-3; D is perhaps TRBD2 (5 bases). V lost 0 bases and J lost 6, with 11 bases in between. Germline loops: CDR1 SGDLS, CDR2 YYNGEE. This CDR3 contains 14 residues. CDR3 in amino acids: CASSVARAKDTQYF. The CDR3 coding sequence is TGTGCCAGCAGCGTAGCGAGGGCTAAGGATACGCAGTATTTT. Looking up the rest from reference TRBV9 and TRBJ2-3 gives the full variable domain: DSGVTQTPKHLITATGQRVTLRCSPRSGDLSVYWYQQSLDQGLQFLIQYYNGEERAKGNILERFSAQQFPDLHSELNLSSLELGDSALYFCASSVARAKDTQYFGPGTRLTVL.

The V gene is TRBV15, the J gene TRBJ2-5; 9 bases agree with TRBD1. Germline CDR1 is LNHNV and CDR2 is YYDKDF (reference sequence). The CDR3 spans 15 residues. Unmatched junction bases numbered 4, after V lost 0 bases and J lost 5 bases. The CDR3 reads CATSRDGTGRETQYF. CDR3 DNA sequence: TGTGCCACCAGCAGAGATGGGACAGGGCGGGAGACCCAGTACTTC.

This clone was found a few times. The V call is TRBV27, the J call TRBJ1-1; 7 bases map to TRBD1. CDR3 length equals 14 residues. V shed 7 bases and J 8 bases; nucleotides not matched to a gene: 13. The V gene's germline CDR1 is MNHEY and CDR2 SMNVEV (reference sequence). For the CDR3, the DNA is TGTGCCAGCACCCAGACAGGGAGGGGTAAAGAAGCTTTCTTT. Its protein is CASTQTGRGKEAFF.

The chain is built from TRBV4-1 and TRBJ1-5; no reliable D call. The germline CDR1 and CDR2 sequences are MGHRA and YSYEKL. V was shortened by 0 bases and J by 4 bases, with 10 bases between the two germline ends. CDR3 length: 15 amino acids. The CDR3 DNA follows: TGCGCCAGCAGCCAAGATGGAAGGACTAATCAGCCCCAGCATTTT. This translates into CASSQDGRTNQPQHF.

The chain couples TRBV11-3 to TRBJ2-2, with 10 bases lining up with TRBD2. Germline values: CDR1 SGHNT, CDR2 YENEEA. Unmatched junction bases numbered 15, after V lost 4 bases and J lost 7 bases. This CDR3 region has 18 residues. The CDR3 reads CASSSRWTSGSSDGELFF. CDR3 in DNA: TGTGCCAGCAGCTCTCGTTGGACTAGCGGAAGCTCAGACGGGGAGCTGTTTTTT.

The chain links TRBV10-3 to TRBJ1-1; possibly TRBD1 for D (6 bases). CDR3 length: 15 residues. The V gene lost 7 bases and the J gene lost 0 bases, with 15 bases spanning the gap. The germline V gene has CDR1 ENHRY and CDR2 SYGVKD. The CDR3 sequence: CAITPGDVVNTEAFF. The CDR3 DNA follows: TGTGCCATCACGCCAGGGGATGTTGTGAACACTGAAGCTTTCTTT.

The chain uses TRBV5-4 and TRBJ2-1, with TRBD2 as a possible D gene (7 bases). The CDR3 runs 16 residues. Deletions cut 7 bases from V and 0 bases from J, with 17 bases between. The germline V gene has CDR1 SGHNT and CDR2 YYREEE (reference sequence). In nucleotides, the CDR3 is TGTGCCAGCGGGCCCGGGGGCGGGAGCTCCTACAATGAGCAGTTCTTC. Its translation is CASGPGGGSSYNEQFF.

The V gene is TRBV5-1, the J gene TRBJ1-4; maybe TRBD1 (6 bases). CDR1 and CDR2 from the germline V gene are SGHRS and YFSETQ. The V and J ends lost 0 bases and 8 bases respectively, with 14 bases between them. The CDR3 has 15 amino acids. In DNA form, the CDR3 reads TGCGCCAGCAGCTTGGATGGACAGACCCCAGAAAAACTGTTTTTT. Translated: CASSLDGQTPEKLFF.

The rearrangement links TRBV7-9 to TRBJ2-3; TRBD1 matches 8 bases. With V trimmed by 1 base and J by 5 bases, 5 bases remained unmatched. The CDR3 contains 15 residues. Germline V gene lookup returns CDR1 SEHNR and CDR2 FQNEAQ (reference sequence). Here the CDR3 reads CASSLGRGQGDTQYF. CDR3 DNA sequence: TGTGCCAGCAGCTTAGGCAGGGGGCAAGGAGATACGCAGTATTTT.

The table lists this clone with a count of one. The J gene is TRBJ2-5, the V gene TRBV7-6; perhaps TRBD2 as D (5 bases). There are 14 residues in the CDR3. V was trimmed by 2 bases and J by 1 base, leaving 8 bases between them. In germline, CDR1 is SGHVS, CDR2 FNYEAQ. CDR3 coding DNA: TGTGCCAGCAGCTTAATGGCGGGCCAAGAGACCCAGTACTTC. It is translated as CASSLMAGQETQYF.

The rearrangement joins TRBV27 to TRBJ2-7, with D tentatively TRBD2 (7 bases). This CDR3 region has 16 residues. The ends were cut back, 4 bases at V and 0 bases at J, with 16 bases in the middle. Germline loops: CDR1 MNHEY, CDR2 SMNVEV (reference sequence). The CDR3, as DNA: TGTGCCAGCAGTTCCCCTACAGGGAGGGACTCCTACGAGCAGTACTTC. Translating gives CASSSPTGRDSYEQYF.

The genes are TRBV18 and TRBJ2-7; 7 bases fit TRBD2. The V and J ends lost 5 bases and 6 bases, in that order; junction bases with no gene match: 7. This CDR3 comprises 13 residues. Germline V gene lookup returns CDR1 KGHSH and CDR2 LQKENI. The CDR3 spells CASSTREDGEQYF. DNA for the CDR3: TGTGCCAGCTCAACCCGGGAGGACGGCGAGCAGTACTTC. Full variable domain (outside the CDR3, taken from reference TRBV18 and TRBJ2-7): NAGVMQNPRHLVRRRGQEARLRCSPMKGHSHVYWYRQLPEEGLKFMVYLQKENIIDESGMPKERFSAEFPKEGPSILRIQQVVRGDSAAYFCASSTREDGEQYFGPGTRLTVT.

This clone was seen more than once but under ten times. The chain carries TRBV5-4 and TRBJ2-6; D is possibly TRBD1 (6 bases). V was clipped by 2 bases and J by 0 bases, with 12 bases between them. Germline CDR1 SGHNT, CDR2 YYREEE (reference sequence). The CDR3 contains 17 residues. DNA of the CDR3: TGTGCCAGCAGCTTCGCGGACAGTTTCTCTGGGGCCAACGTCCTGACTTTC. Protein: CASSFADSFSGANVLTF. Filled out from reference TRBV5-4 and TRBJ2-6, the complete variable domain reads ETGVTQSPTHLIKTRGQQVTLRCSSQSGHNTVSWYQQALGQGPQFIFQYYREEENGRGNFPPRFSGLQFPNYSSELNVNALELDDSALYLCASSFADSFSGANVLTFGAGSRLTVL.

The CDR3: CASSPDRETKETQYF. DNA for the CDR3: TGTGCCAGCAGCCCGGACAGGGAAACAAAAGAGACCCAGTACTTC. This chain connects TRBV7-9 to TRBJ2-5, with 8 bases lining up with TRBD1. The V segment lost 5 bases and the J segment 3 bases; nucleotides outside the gene matches: 8. The CDR3 has 15 residues. From germline, CDR1 is SEHNR and CDR2 FQNEAQ (reference sequence). Complete variable domain (other parts from reference TRBV7-9 and TRBJ2-5): DTGVSQNPRHKITKRGQNVTFRCDPISEHNRLYWYRQTLGQGPEFLTYFQNEAQLEKSRLLSDRFSAERPKGSFSTLEIQRTEQGDSAMYLCASSPDRETKETQYFGPGTRLLVL.

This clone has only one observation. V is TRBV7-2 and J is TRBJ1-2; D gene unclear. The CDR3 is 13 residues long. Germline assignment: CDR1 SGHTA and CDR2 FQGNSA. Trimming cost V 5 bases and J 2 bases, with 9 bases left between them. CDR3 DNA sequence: TGTGCCAGCAGCCCCGAGAACAACTATGGCTACACCTTC. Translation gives CASSPENNYGYTF.

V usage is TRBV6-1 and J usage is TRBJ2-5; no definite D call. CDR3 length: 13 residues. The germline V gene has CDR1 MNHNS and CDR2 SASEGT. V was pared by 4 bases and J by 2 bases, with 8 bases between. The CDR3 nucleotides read TGTGCCAGCAGTGGTCATCTTCAAGAGACCCAGTACTTC. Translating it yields CASSGHLQETQYF.

CDR3 nucleotide sequence: TGTGCCAGCAGTGAAGTCGTGGGGCGGAATAATGAAAAACTGTTTTTT. Translated: CASSEVVGRNNEKLFF. The chain couples TRBV6-1 to TRBJ1-4; tentative D call: TRBD1 (5 bases). Germline CDR1 and CDR2: MNHNS and SASEGT. The CDR3 totals 16 residues. Deletions cut 1 base from V and 4 bases from J, with 13 bases between.